The sequence of this T cell receptor (beta chain) was determined in a study of CD8+ T cells in alopecia areata listed by TCRdb under 2018. With respect to the entire study: The treated patients took part in an open-label pilot trial in which moderate-to-severe alopecia areata was treated with oral tofacitinib at 5 to 10 mg twice daily. TCRbeta CDR3 regions were amplified by immunoSEQ multiplex PCR using 35 Vbeta forward and 13 Jbeta reverse primers. Clonality in the scalp was compared among normal scalp (n=4), patchy alopecia areata scalp (n=8), and alopecia totalis/universalis scalp (n=8). The SALT score, which quantifies the percentage of affected scalp surface area, was used to measure disease severity in treated patients. The study used high-throughput TCRbeta sequencing to examine T cell clonal expansion in alopecia areata, in both the C3H/HeJ mouse model and human patients. Human TCRbeta sequencing covered scalp tissue and sorted CD4+ and CD8+ peripheral blood T cells from patchy and totalis/universalis alopecia areata patients and healthy controls. The RNA source kit depended on sample type: the PAXgene miRNA kit for fixed scalp, the miRNeasy kit for PBMCs, and the RNeasy kit for mouse skin. Tofacitinib was given for 6 to 18 months, followed by 6 months of follow-up off drug to assess delayed response and recurrence. Biopsies were taken from tofacitinib-treated patients at baseline and at 4 and 24 weeks of treatment, and a later scalp biopsy was taken in several of the tofacitinib-treated patients.

According to the study, the label for this sample's treatment or condition signals: oral pan-JAK inhibitor, 5-10 mg twice daily. Lesional scalp punch biopsies and peripheral blood were collected from alopecia areata patients. PBMCs were isolated by density centrifugation and stained for CD3, CD4 and CD8, and CD4+ and CD8+ T cells were sorted on a FACSAria. In the case of this clone: The clone's antigen remains unknown. Per-base qualities were not stored, and no clone one base away is much larger.

The full study reports these points: Scalp TCR repertoire analysis is complicated because resident alphabeta T cells in normal human skin are also sequenced, whereas mouse skin is dominated by gammadelta T cells. Compared with normal scalp, lesional scalp had higher clonality and more expanded CD8+ clones, particularly in alopecia totalis/universalis, a pattern that suggests antigenic drive. Tofacitinib significantly decreased scalp clonality and the number of expanded CD8+ clones among the top 100 scalp clones. Because the treated cohort was small and had just a single nonresponder, larger studies are needed to establish links between baseline CD8+ expansion and response. Shared TCR sequences between patients were less evident than in mice, which may be partly attributable to HLA diversity in the patient population. Many expanded lesional clones were found to persist in scalp and blood during tofacitinib treatment, and relapse after treatment cessation may be partly explained by this persistence.

The library was built by means of the immunoSEQ multiplex PCR assay. For TCR sequencing, RNA was extracted from every sample and reverse transcribed into cDNA to serve as template. First-strand cDNA was synthesized using SuperScript III with a 2:1 mix of oligo-dT and random hexamers. Amplification bias was assessed with a synthetic immune receptor repertoire, and residual bias was removed computationally. The authors processed their data as follows. Raw reads were preprocessed to remove errors, and CDR3 was defined by IMGT conventions from the conserved cysteine to phenylalanine. Clonality was computed by normalizing Shannon entropy by log2 of the number of productive unique TCRs and subtracting the result from 1. Scalp TCRbeta sequences were cross-referenced with sorted blood CD4 and CD8 repertoires so that the CD4 or CD8 identity of scalp clones could be inferred. Sourced from immuneACCESS, this table was stored by TCRdb with only in-frame sequences that have V and J called. A share of the clones is absent; for the studies checked, an unresolved V gene accounts for under half, and the remainder has no known explanation. D and trimming come from the DNA, and the V and J calls and clone size come from that table. Counted in this sample were 150,000 to 200,000 clones; roughly 63% of them appeared once. The ten biggest clones cover approximately 16% of the sample.

According to the germline V gene (reference sequence), CDR1 reads LNHNV and CDR2 reads YYDKDF. CDR3 length: 15 amino acids, cysteine to phenylalanine. Only the CDR3 region is kept as DNA, spanning 45 bases read in frame from base 1. Trimming removed 0 bases from V and 4 bases from J, leaving 10 bases between the germline ends. The sample consisted of CD4+ T cells sorted from blood, taken at approximately week 55, from a patient treated with tofacitinib. This clonotype originated in a human donor with alopecia areata. Here the chain combines TRBV15 and TRBJ1-5; the D gene is unclear. The CDR3 loop reads CATSRDLQVNQPQHF. At the DNA level, the sequence is TGTGCCACCAGCAGAGATTTACAAGTTAATCAGCCCCAGCATTTT. The full variable domain, with segments outside the CDR3 supplied by the reference TRBV15 and TRBJ1-5 proteins, appears as DAMVIQNPRYQVTQFGKPVTLSCSQTLNHNVMYWYQQKSSQAPKLLFHYYDKDFNNEADTPDNFQSRRPNTSFCFLDIRSPGLGDTAMYLCATSRDLQVNQPQHFGDGTRLSIL.